This entry describes one T cell receptor beta chain. The junction had 5 bases not matched to a gene; V was cut back by 2 bases and J by 2 bases. The CDR3 length is 16 residues. The germline V gene has CDR1 SGHTA and CDR2 FQGNSA. This record belongs to a study of blood T cell repertoires in COVID-19. Study as a whole: Samples of COVID-19 (acute and convalescent) were obtained from the United States, Italy and Spain. Nucleic acid was either cDNA or gDNA, and it came from T cells, B-cell-depleted T cells, or PBMCs.

Original processing notes: From reference gene primer amplification, estimates of nucleated cell counts were derived. Method: immunoSEQ multiplex PCR; TCRdb's copy keeps in-frame clones and lacks some. Clone size and the V and J calls come from that table; the DNA yielded D and trimming. Of 150,000 to 200,000 clones in the sample, over 80% were seen once. This clonotype was obtained from a woman aged 50 to 60 with acute or convalescent COVID-19. Sequencing was done on a sample of peripheral blood. V usage is TRBV7-2 and J usage is TRBJ2-2; 7 positions agree with TRBD1. The DNA of the CDR3 is TGTGCCAGCAGCTTAAAATACAGGGGAAACACCGGGGAGCTGTTTTTT. As protein: CASSLKYRGNTGELFF.